One and the same sample provided the 28 T cell receptor beta chains below, sequenced in a study of OX40 agonist ivuxolimab in advanced cancers. Sequencing used immunoSEQ multiplex PCR; TCRdb keeps in-frame clones, though not all of them. The table has some 57,000 clones, 82% seen once. This specimen consisted of CD4+ or CD8+ T cells sorted from blood, obtained in a trial of the OX40 agonist ivuxolimab. These receptor sequences come from an adult with an advanced solid tumor such as melanoma, head and neck, liver or kidney cancer.

This chain connects TRBV19 to TRBJ2-7; 10 bases agree with TRBD2. In germline, CDR1 is LNHDA, CDR2 SQIVND (reference sequence). Germline trimming cut 2 bases from V and 7 bases from J; bases unmatched to any gene: 5. CDR3 size: 14 residues. CDR3 sequence: CASSISLAGDEQYF. The CDR3 region has the DNA TGTGCCAGTAGTATATCCCTAGCGGGAGATGAGCAGTACTTC.

The chain links TRBV9 to TRBJ2-3; possible D gene TRBD1, 5 bases. This CDR3 comprises 14 residues. CDR1 is SGDLS, CDR2 YYNGEE, per germline. The germline V and J ends were trimmed by 1 base and 5 bases, with 11 bases remaining between them. The CDR3 sequence: CASSVSTGLDTQYF. The CDR3 DNA sequence: TGTGCCAGCAGCGTATCAACAGGTCTAGATACGCAGTATTTT. Full variable domain (outside the CDR3, taken from reference TRBV9 and TRBJ2-3): DSGVTQTPKHLITATGQRVTLRCSPRSGDLSVYWYQQSLDQGLQFLIQYYNGEERAKGNILERFSAQQFPDLHSELNLSSLELGDSALYFCASSVSTGLDTQYFGPGTRLTVL.

The rearrangement uses TRBV29-1 and TRBJ2-5; maybe TRBD1 (7 bases). V lost 6 bases to trimming and J lost 2 bases, with 10 bases between them. The CDR3 loop spans 12 amino acids. Germline lookup yields CDR1 SQVTM and CDR2 ANQGSEA. As DNA, the CDR3 is TGCAGCGTGGCGGGACAGCAAGAGACCCAGTACTTC. Translating it yields CSVAGQQETQYF.

The chain employs TRBV6-1 and TRBJ2-7; 7 bases match TRBD2. V lost 6 bases to trimming and J lost 0 bases; unmatched junction nucleotides: 5. The V gene's germline CDR1 is MNHNS and CDR2 SASEGT. CDR3 length: 14 residues. In DNA, the CDR3 is TGTGCCAGCAGGCGAGCGGGGAACTCCTACGAGCAGTACTTC. Translating gives CASRRAGNSYEQYF.

The chain uses TRBV27 and TRBJ2-5, with D possibly being TRBD1 or TRBD2 (5 bases each). Germline lookup yields CDR1 MNHEY and CDR2 SMNVEV (reference sequence). Trimming left V 6 bases short and J 2 bases short, with 19 bases between. This CDR3 region has 16 residues. The DNA for the CDR3 is TGTGCCAGCAGCAGGGCTAGCTCTTTTTCGCAAGAGACCCAGTACTTC. This codes for CASSRASSFSQETQYF.

J is TRBJ1-3 and V is TRBV19; D is undetermined. The germline V gene encodes CDR1 LNHDA and CDR2 SQIVND (reference sequence). The CDR3 loop spans 15 amino acids. The ends were cut back, 7 bases at V and 2 bases at J, with 15 bases in the middle. CDR3 nucleotide sequence: TGTGCCAGTACCCCACACCGAAACACTGGAAACACCATATATTTT. Translation: CASTPHRNTGNTIYF.

This clone is a singleton in its sample. The rearrangement links TRBV7-9 to TRBJ2-7, with TRBD2 matching 7 bases. J gave up 6 bases and V 4 bases, and 21 bases lay outside the gene matches. The CDR3 is 18 amino acids. Germline V gene lookup returns CDR1 SEHNR and CDR2 FQNEAQ (reference sequence). CDR3 loop: CASSSNIFAGAPVSEQYF. The CDR3 nucleotides read TGTGCCAGCAGCTCGAATATATTCGCGGGAGCTCCAGTAAGCGAGCAGTACTTC.

The chain carries TRBV2 and TRBJ2-7; D perhaps matches TRBD1 (5 bases). V gave up 11 bases and J gave up 3 bases, with 14 bases separating them. Looked up from germline, CDR1 is SNHLY and CDR2 is FYNNEI. This CDR3 has 12 amino acids. The CDR3 is CASAAQGYEQYF. The CDR3 DNA is TGTGCCTCAGCAGCGCAGGGCTACGAGCAGTACTTC.

The gene calls are TRBV27 and TRBJ2-6, with D maybe TRBD1 (6 bases). V was shortened by 6 bases and J by 1 base, with 13 bases between the two germline ends. Germline CDR1 is MNHEY and CDR2 is SMNVEV (reference sequence). This CDR3 has 16 residues. The CDR3 sequence: CASRPHTGSGANVLTF. As DNA, the CDR3 is TGTGCCAGCAGACCTCATACAGGGTCTGGGGCCAACGTCCTGACTTTC.

This clone showed up just once. The chain employs TRBV6-6 and TRBJ2-3, with a weak D call TRBD1 (5 bases). The CDR3 runs to 13 residues. V lost 4 bases and J lost 4, with 9 bases in between. CDR1 is MNHNY, CDR2 SVGAGI, per germline (reference sequence). The CDR3 DNA follows: TGTGCCAGCAGTTCAGAAGGGGCAGATACGCAGTATTTT. Translating it yields CASSSEGADTQYF.

On this clone itself: One end of the junction does not line up with germline, which may come from a read error. This sequence joins TRBV5-1 and TRBJ1-2; D unclear. Per germline, CDR1 SGHRS and CDR2 YFSETQ. The CDR3 runs 13 residues. CDR3 bases: TGCGCCAGCAGCTTGTTGGGCGGATATGTCTACACCTTC. Translating gives CASSLLGGYVYTF.

This chain links TRBV27 with TRBJ2-7; 9 bases align to TRBD2. The CDR3 spans 13 residues. Germline CDR1 is MNHEY and CDR2 is SMNVEV (reference sequence). With 5 bases clipped from V and 6 bases from J, the junction kept 5 bases outside the gene matches. The CDR3 reads CASSGAGGGEQYF. The CDR3 DNA is TGTGCCAGCAGTGGAGCGGGAGGTGGCGAGCAGTACTTC.

This clone was seen a few times. The chain recombines TRBV29-1 with TRBJ2-3, with TRBD2 matching 8 bases. V gave up 6 bases and J gave up 4 bases; unmatched junction bases: 6. Germline CDR1 SQVTM, CDR2 ANQGSEA. The CDR3 is made up of 13 amino acids. CDR3 coding DNA: TGCAGCGTGGAAAGCGGGAGCTCAGATACGCAGTATTTT. Amino acids: CSVESGSSDTQYF.

The V gene is TRBV18, the J gene TRBJ2-2; D is possibly TRBD2 (5 bases). Trimming stripped 6 bases from V and 0 bases from J, with 14 bases between. Germline assignment: CDR1 KGHSH and CDR2 LQKENI. The CDR3 runs to 16 residues. CDR3 residues: CASSPSGSTNTGELFF. The CDR3, as DNA: TGTGCCAGCTCCCCAAGCGGATCTACGAACACCGGGGAGCTGTTTTTT.

CDR3 sequence (DNA): TGTGCCAGCAGCTCCCCGATTGGACAGGGGAAGACTGGAAACACCATATATTTT. Protein: CASSSPIGQGKTGNTIYF. The chain couples TRBV7-9 to TRBJ1-3; 9 bases are a match to TRBD1. Germline V gene lookup returns CDR1 SEHNR and CDR2 FQNEAQ (reference sequence). The CDR3 spans 18 residues. Trimming cost V 4 bases and J 2 bases; bases outside gene matches: 12.

The chain recombines TRBV27 with TRBJ1-4; D uncertain. The CDR3 length is 13 residues. Germline CDR1 reads MNHEY; CDR2 reads SMNVEV (reference sequence). The V end was cut by 3 bases, the J end by 3 bases, with 5 bases between. In nucleotides, the CDR3 is TGTGCCAGCAGTTTCCATTCTAATGAAAAACTGTTTTTT. Translating it yields CASSFHSNEKLFF.

This chain joins TRBV6-1 and TRBJ2-2, with 9 bases identical to TRBD2. The CDR3 loop spans 15 amino acids. J lost 7 bases, V lost 7 bases, and 10 bases had no gene match. The germline V gene has CDR1 MNHNS and CDR2 SASEGT. The CDR3 loop reads CASTLTSGEHGELFF. Written as DNA, the CDR3 is TGTGCCAGCACCCTGACTAGCGGTGAACACGGGGAGCTGTTTTTT.

V gene TRBV15 combines with J gene TRBJ2-3; D unresolved. The germline V and J ends were trimmed by 3 bases and 3 bases, with 4 bases remaining between them. The germline CDR1 and CDR2 sequences are LNHNV and YYDKDF (reference sequence). The CDR3 runs to 12 residues. Written as DNA, the CDR3 is TGTGCCACCAGCAGGATAACAGATACGCAGTATTTT. Its protein product is CATSRITDTQYF.

The chain has TRBV19 and TRBJ2-2, with 9 bases lining up with TRBD1. This CDR3 has 14 amino acids. V shed 6 bases, J shed 6 bases, and the junction held 5 bases outside the gene matches. CDR1 is LNHDA, CDR2 SQIVND, per germline (reference sequence). The CDR3 DNA follows: TGTGCCAGTAGCGCAGACAGGGGGTCCGGGGAGCTGTTTTTT. Translated, it gives CASSADRGSGELFF.

This chain connects TRBV5-4 to TRBJ1-1; D is unresolved. Looked up from germline, CDR1 is SGHNT and CDR2 is YYREEE (reference sequence). V lost 4 bases and J lost 1, with 5 bases in between. The CDR3 has 12 amino acids. The CDR3 nucleotides read TGTGCCAGCAGCGATCCGAACACTGAAGCTTTCTTT. Translating gives CASSDPNTEAFF.

V is TRBV27 and J is TRBJ2-3; TRBD2 is a possible D gene (6 bases). The V and J ends lost 2 bases and 0 bases respectively, with 12 bases between them. Germline values: CDR1 MNHEY, CDR2 SMNVEV (reference sequence). This CDR3 contains 16 residues. CDR3 loop: CASSLLGSTSTDTQYF. The CDR3 nucleotides read TGTGCCAGCAGTTTACTCGGGAGCACTAGCACAGATACGCAGTATTTT.

The chain employs TRBV6-6 and TRBJ1-2; a possible D gene is TRBD1 (5 bases). Germline V gene lookup returns CDR1 MNHNY and CDR2 SVGAGI (reference sequence). The V gene lost 4 bases and the J gene lost 5 bases, with 14 bases spanning the gap. The CDR3 spans 14 residues. This CDR3 is CASSLRQQPYGYTF. CDR3 DNA sequence: TGTGCCAGCAGTTTAAGACAGCAACCGTATGGCTACACCTTC.

This CDR3 reads CASSILGPGDTPYEQYF. The CDR3 DNA sequence: TGTGCCAGTAGTATATTAGGGCCAGGGGATACCCCCTACGAGCAGTACTTC. The J gene is TRBJ2-7, the V gene TRBV19; TRBD1 is a possible D gene (6 bases). Germline CDR1 reads LNHDA; CDR2 reads SQIVND (reference sequence). The CDR3 has 17 residues. The V gene lost 2 bases and the J gene lost 2 bases, with 19 bases spanning the gap.

The J gene is TRBJ2-7, the V gene TRBV5-1; 10 nucleotides agree with TRBD1. Germline V CDR1 and CDR2: SGHRS, YFSETQ. After removal of 5 bases from V and 0 bases from J, the junction contained 8 bases not matched to a gene. The CDR3 runs to 16 residues. CDR3 sequence (DNA): TGCGCCAGCAGACGAGACAGGGGGCCGGGCTCCTACGAGCAGTACTTC. Protein product: CASRRDRGPGSYEQYF. Using reference TRBV5-1 and TRBJ2-7 for the parts outside the CDR3, the full variable domain is KAGVTQTPRYLIKTRGQQVTLSCSPISGHRSVSWYQQTPGQGLQFLFEYFSETQRNKGNFPGRFSGRQFSNSRSEMNVSTLELGDSALYLCASRRDRGPGSYEQYFGPGTRLTVT.

This clone has more than one count but fewer than ten. The V gene is TRBV10-3, the J gene TRBJ1-2; the D gene is possibly TRBD1 (5 bases). Germline V lookup: CDR1 ENHRY, CDR2 SYGVKD. V lost 2 bases and J lost 8, with 12 bases in between. The CDR3 runs 13 residues. The CDR3 bases are TGTGCCATCAGTGAGCCCACGGGGCGGGGCTACACCTTC. It encodes CAISEPTGRGYTF.

This rearrangement joins TRBV18 to TRBJ2-1; D is uncertain. This CDR3 has 14 residues. Trimming took off 4 bases at V and 3 bases at J, with 10 bases between the two ends. Germline V lookup: CDR1 KGHSH, CDR2 LQKENI. CDR3 in amino acids: CASSLQQIYNEQFF. The CDR3 DNA is TGTGCCAGCTCACTACAACAGATCTACAATGAGCAGTTCTTC.

The chain has TRBV25-1 and TRBJ1-2; D is unresolved. The CDR3 is 16 amino acids. Looked up from germline, CDR1 is MGHDK and CDR2 is SYGVNS. V lost 3 bases and J lost 0, with 14 bases in between. The CDR3 region is CASSDPRRTANYGYTF. In DNA, the CDR3 is TGTGCCAGCAGTGATCCGCGAAGGACGGCTAACTATGGCTACACCTTC.

The V and J genes are TRBV19 and TRBJ1-5, with D possibly TRBD1 on 6 matching bases. Looked up from germline, CDR1 is LNHDA and CDR2 is SQIVND (reference sequence). This CDR3 is 17 amino acids long. V was shortened by 5 bases and J by 0 bases, with 17 bases between the two germline ends. CDR3 amino acids: CASSRGRGARSNQPQHF. The CDR3 region has the DNA TGTGCCAGTAGTCGGGGGCGAGGGGCCCGTAGCAATCAGCCCCAGCATTTT.